The clone carrying this T cell receptor beta chain was seen at least ten times. Antigen: not known. The read finishes 3 residues shy of the CDR3 end, and the germline J gene is used to complete it. CDR1 is DFQATT, CDR2 SNEGSKA, per germline (reference sequence). The V gene end was trimmed by 0 bases and the J gene end by 7 bases; junction bases not matched to a gene: 8. This CDR3 comprises 14 residues. The data belong to a study of T cell clonality in common variable immunodeficiency. Broader study findings: Compared with healthy controls, CVID subjects showed increased TCRbeta clonality, mostly in about a third. Fewer TCRbeta clones were shared among CVID subjects than controls.

Repertoires were generated with immunoSEQ multiplex PCR, while TCRdb's copy carries only in-frame clones and drops some. This sample comprises tens of thousands of clones, none seen once only. The J gene is TRBJ1-2, the V gene TRBV20-1, with 7 bases matching TRBD1. This receptor was taken from a person aged 18-70 years in good health. The sequenced sample was peripheral blood mononuclear cells. The CDR3 loop reads CSARDRRGPIGYTF. CDR3 bases read: TGCAGTGCTAGAGATCGGAGGGGGCCCATTGGC.